This T cell receptor beta chain was sequenced for a study of T cell responses to AZD1222 COVID-19 vaccine. Study conclusions and caveats: AZD1222 recipients seropositive at baseline numbered only six or seven. A rise in Spike-specific TCR breadth and depth followed two AZD1222 doses. Possibly, clonal diversity was underestimated; donors were largely white British and included more females.

Trimming took off 6 bases at V and 7 bases at J, with 15 bases between the two ends. In germline, CDR1 is MNHEY, CDR2 SVGAGI. The length of the CDR3 is 13 residues. Using immunoSEQ multiplex PCR, the repertoire was profiled, and TCRdb retains in-frame clones only, with some absent. The data contain some 82,000 clones, around 89% of them seen just once; the ten biggest clones take up over 5.5%. To note about this clone: What it binds is not known.

This chain joins TRBV6-5 and TRBJ1-1; D gene unclear. The sequencing used peripheral blood, collected on day 0 of AZD1222 vaccination. The receptor comes from an adult in good health. In DNA, the CDR3 is TGTGCCAGCAGCGTCACGAGGGTAGGTGAAGCTTTCTTT. It specifies CASSVTRVGEAFF.